This TCR beta chain was observed in a study of T cell repertoires in cytomegalovirus infection. Study background: Signatures in public TCR beta sequences pointed to both CMV infection and matching HLA type.

This clonotype came up many times. V trimming: 4 bases; J trimming: 4 bases; junction bases outside the gene matches: 10. The CDR3 covers 16 residues. From germline, CDR1 is SEHNR and CDR2 FQNEAQ (reference sequence). TCRdb reanalysed the reads using MiXCR and keeps one entry per CDR3 protein. There are 490,000 or so distinct CDR3 sequences in the sample; about 11% occur only once, and 10% to 13% lies in the top ten. The chain recombines TRBV7-9 with TRBJ2-5; 9 bases are a match to TRBD2. The sample comprised PBMCs. The receptor was isolated from a human donor in good health (CMV status not recorded). Some clones in this sample may be carry-over from other donors' samples. This CDR3 reads CASSSIAGVGGETQYF. As DNA, the CDR3 is TGTGCCAGCAGCTCCATAGCGGGAGTCGGGGGAGAGACCCAGTACTTC.